This T cell receptor (beta chain) was documented in a study of shared T cell receptors in the human thymus. The table came from immunoSEQ multiplex PCR; TCRdb's copy has only in-frame clones and leaves some out. The table has 450,000 to 650,000 clones, 78% seen once. V was clipped by 2 bases and J by 7 bases, with 8 bases between them. Germline assignment: CDR1 MNHEY and CDR2 SMNVEV (reference sequence). The length of the CDR3 is 13 residues. The sample also formed part of further work on human thymus T cells. Per that study: Resected material from corrective heart surgery provided the thymus tissue analysed. Blood and thymic repertoires both appeared biased in V and J gene usage.

This receptor was obtained from a boy under two years old with a congenital heart defect. The V gene is TRBV27, the J gene TRBJ1-4, with D possibly being TRBD1 (6 bases). The sample consisted of thymocytes. In DNA, the CDR3 is TGTGCCAGCAGTTTAGAGGGGGTTGAAAAACTGTTTTTT. This sequence encodes CASSLEGVEKLFF.